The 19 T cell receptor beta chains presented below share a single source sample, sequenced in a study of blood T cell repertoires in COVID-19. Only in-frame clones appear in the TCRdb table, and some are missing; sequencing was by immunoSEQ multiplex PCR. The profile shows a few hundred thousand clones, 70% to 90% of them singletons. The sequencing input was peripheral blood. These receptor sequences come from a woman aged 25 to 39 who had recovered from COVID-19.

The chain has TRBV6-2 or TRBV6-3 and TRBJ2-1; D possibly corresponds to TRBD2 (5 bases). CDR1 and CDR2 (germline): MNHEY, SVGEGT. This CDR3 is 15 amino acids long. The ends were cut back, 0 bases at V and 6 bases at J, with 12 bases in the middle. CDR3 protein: CASSYSSVARNEQFF. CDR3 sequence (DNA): TGTGCCAGCAGTTACTCGAGTGTAGCGCGCAATGAGCAGTTCTTC.

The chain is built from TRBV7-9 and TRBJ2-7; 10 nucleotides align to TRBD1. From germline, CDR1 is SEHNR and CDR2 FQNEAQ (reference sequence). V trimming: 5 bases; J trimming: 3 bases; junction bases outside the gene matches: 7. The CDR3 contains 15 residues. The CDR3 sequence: CASSRRDRGIYEQYF. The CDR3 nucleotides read TGTGCCAGCAGCCGCCGGGACAGGGGTATCTACGAGCAGTACTTC.

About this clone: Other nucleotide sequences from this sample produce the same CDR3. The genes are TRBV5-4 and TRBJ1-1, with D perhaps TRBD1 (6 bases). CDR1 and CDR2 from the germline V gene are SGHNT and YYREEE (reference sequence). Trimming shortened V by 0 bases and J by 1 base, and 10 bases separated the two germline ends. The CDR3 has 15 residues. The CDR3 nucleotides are TGTGCCAGCAGCTTGGCGGGACATACGAACACTGAAGCTTTCTTT. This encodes CASSLAGHTNTEAFF.

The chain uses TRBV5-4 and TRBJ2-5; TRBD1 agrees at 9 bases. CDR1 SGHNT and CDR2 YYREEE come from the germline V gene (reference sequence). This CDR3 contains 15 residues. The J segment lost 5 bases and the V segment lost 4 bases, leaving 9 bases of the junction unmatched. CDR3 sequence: CASSGHRGQQETQYF. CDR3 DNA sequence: TGTGCCAGCAGCGGACACAGGGGGCAGCAGGAGACCCAGTACTTC. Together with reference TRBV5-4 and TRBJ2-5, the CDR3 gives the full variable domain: ETGVTQSPTHLIKTRGQQVTLRCSSQSGHNTVSWYQQALGQGPQFIFQYYREEENGRGNFPPRFSGLQFPNYSSELNVNALELDDSALYLCASSGHRGQQETQYFGPGTRLLVL.

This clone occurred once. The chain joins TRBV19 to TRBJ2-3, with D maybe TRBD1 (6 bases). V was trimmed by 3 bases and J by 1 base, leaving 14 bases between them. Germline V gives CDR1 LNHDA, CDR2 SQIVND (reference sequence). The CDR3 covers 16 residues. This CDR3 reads CASSISGGRGTDTQYF. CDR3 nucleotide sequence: TGTGCCAGTAGTATCTCTGGGGGCCGTGGCACAGATACGCAGTATTTT.

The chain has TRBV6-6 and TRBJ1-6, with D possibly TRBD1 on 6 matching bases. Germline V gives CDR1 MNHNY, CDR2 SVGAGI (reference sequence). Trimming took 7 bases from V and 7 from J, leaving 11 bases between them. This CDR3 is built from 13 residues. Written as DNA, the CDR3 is TGTGCCAGCAACGGGCAGGGGAATTCACCCCTCCACTTT. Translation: CASNGQGNSPLHF.

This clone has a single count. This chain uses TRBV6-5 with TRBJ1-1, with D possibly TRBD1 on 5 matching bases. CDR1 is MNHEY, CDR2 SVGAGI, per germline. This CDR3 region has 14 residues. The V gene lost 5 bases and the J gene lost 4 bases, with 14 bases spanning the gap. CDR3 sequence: CASSHLGGSTEAFF. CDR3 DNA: TGTGCCAGCAGTCACCTGGGGGGATCCACTGAAGCTTTCTTT.

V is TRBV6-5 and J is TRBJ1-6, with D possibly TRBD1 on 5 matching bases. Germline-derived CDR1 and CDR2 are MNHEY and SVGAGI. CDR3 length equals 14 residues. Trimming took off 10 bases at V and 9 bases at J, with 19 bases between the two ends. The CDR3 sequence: CATRGEWAGSPLHF. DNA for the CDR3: TGTGCCACCAGAGGGGAATGGGCAGGTTCACCCCTCCACTTT.

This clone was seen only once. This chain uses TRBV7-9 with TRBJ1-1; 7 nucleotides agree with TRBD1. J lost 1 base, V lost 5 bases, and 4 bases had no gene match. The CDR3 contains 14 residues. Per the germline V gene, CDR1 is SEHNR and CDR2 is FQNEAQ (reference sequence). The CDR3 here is CASSDGTANTEAFF. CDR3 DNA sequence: TGTGCCAGCAGCGACGGGACAGCGAACACTGAAGCTTTCTTT. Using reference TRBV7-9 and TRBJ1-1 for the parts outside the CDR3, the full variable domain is DTGVSQNPRHKITKRGQNVTFRCDPISEHNRLYWYRQTLGQGPEFLTYFQNEAQLEKSRLLSDRFSAERPKGSFSTLEIQRTEQGDSAMYLCASSDGTANTEAFFGQGTRLTVV.

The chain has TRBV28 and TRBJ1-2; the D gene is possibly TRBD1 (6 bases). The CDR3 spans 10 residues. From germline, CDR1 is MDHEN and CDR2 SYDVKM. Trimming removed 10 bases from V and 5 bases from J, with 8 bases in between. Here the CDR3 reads CATGVYGYTF. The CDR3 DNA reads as TGTGCCACAGGGGTATATGGCTACACCTTC.

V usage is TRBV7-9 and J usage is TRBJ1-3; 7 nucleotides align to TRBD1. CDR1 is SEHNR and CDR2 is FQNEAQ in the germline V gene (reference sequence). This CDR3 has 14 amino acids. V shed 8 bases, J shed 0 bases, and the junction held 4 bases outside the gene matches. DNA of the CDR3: TGTGCCAGCTGGGACAGCCTCTCTGGAAACACCATATATTTT. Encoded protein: CASWDSLSGNTIYF.

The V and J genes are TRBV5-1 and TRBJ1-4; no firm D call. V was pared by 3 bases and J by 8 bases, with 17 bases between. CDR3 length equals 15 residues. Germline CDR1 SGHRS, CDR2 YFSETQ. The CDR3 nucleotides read TGCGCCAGCAGCTCCGGAGGGAGCCGCGGGGAAAAACTGTTTTTT. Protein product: CASSSGGSRGEKLFF. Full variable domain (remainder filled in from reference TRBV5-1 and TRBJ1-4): KAGVTQTPRYLIKTRGQQVTLSCSPISGHRSVSWYQQTPGQGLQFLFEYFSETQRNKGNFPGRFSGRQFSNSRSEMNVSTLELGDSALYLCASSSGGSRGEKLFFGSGTQLSVL.

The CDR3 region is CASSLLVGYGYTF. The CDR3 region has the DNA TGTGCCAGCAGCTTATTAGTCGGCTATGGCTACACCTTC. The rearrangement links TRBV7-9 to TRBJ1-2; no clear D. With 2 bases removed from V and 4 bases from J, the gap between germline ends came to 8 bases. The CDR3 length is 13 residues. CDR1 is SEHNR, CDR2 FQNEAQ, per germline (reference sequence).

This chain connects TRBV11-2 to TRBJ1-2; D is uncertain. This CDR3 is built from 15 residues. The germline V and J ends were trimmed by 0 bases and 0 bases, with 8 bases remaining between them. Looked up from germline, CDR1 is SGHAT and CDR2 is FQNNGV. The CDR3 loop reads CASSLERSTNYGYTF. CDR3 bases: TGTGCCAGCAGCTTAGAGAGGAGTACTAACTATGGCTACACCTTC.

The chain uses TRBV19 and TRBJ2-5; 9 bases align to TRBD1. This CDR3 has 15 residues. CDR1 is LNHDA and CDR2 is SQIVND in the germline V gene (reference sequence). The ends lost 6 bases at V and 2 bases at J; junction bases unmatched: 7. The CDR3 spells CASRGRTGDQETQYF. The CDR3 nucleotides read TGTGCCAGTAGGGGTCGGACAGGGGATCAAGAGACCCAGTACTTC.

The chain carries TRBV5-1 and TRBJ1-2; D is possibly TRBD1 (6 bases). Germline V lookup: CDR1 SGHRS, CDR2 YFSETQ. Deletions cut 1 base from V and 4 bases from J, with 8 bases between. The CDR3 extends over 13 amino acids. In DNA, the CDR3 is TGCGCCAGCAGCTTGACAGGGAGCTATGGCTACACCTTC. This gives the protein CASSLTGSYGYTF. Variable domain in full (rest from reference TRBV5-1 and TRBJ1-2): KAGVTQTPRYLIKTRGQQVTLSCSPISGHRSVSWYQQTPGQGLQFLFEYFSETQRNKGNFPGRFSGRQFSNSRSEMNVSTLELGDSALYLCASSLTGSYGYTFGSGTRLTVV.

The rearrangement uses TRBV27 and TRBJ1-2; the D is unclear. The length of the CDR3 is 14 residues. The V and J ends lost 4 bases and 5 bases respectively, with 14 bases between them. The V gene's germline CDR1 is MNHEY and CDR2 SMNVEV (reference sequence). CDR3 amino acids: CASSSLGPLYGYTF. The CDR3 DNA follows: TGTGCCAGCAGTTCCCTGGGCCCACTTTATGGCTACACCTTC.

The chain's CDR3 is CASRLQGRWSNQPQHF. The CDR3 DNA sequence: TGTGCCAGCAGATTACAGGGTAGGTGGAGCAATCAGCCCCAGCATTTT. The V and J genes are TRBV28 and TRBJ1-5; D is perhaps TRBD1 (6 bases). The V gene lost 6 bases and the J gene lost 1 base, with 16 bases spanning the gap. CDR1 is MDHEN and CDR2 is SYDVKM in the germline V gene. The CDR3 is 16 residues long.

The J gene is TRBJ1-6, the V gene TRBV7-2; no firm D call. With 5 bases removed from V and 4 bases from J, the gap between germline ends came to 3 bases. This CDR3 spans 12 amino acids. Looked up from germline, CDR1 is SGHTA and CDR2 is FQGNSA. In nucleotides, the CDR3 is TGTGCCAGCAGCCCGTATAATTCACCCCTCCACTTT. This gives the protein CASSPYNSPLHF.